This T cell receptor (beta chain) was identified during a study of T cell repertoires in cytomegalovirus infection. Overall study context: CMV infection plus the matching HLA type was flagged by public TCR beta signatures. Study findings and constraints: CMV carriers with the relevant HLA were identified by cumulative public TCR beta family frequency.

Details on this clonotype: What it binds is unknown.

TCRdb reprocessed the reads with MiXCR, giving one entry per CDR3 protein. Here the sample spans about 140,000 distinct CDR3 sequences, 5.5% to 7% being singletons. Sequencing was done on a sample of PBMCs. The TCR sequence derives from a human donor in good health (CMV status not recorded). Some clones in this sample may be carry-over from other donors' samples.

For the CDR3, the DNA is TGTACCTGCAGCTTAAGGCAGGCCTCCTACAATGAGCAGTTCTTC. Residues: CTCSLRQASYNEQFF. The rearrangement links TRBV7-4 to TRBJ2-1; D remains ambiguous. Germline CDR1 is SGHVT and CDR2 is SQSDAQ. This CDR3 spans 15 amino acids. The variable domain in full, completed from reference TRBV7-4 and TRBJ2-1, reads GAGVSQSPRYKVAKRGRDVALRCDSISGHVTLYWYRQTLGQGSEVLTYSQSDAQRDKSGRPSGRFSAERPERSVSTLKIQRTEQGDSAVYLCTCSLRQASYNEQFFGPGTRLTVL.